This T cell receptor beta chain was found in a study of blood T cells in healthy people across ages. A sample-barcoded 5' primer and a J-beta primer mix were used in a second PCR of roughly 6 to 12 cycles. Carrying 12 random nucleotides, a template-switch adaptor labeled each individual cDNA molecule. TCRdb processed the 5' RACE reads anew with MiXCR; each CDR3 protein has one entry. Of hundreds of thousands of distinct CDR3 sequences in the sample, about 28% were seen once. Study findings and constraints: CMV infection status of these donors was not known.

Approximately 9.2 milliliters was the volume of peripheral blood drawn from each donor. This clonotype turned up a few times. Antigen specificity is unknown. The junction does not match germline at one end; this may be a read error. The sequenced material came from blood. The clonotype originates from an elderly woman in good health.

For the CDR3, the DNA is TGCAGTGCTCTAGCGGCTAGCACAGATGCGCAGTATTTT. Its protein is CSALAASTDAQYF. The chain has TRBV20-1 and TRBJ2-3, with TRBD2 matching over 7 bases. CDR1 and CDR2 (germline): DFQATT, SNEGSKA (reference sequence). This CDR3 has 13 amino acids.